Listed below are T cell receptor beta chains from one sample, sequenced in a study of blood T cell repertoires in COVID-19. Assay: immunoSEQ multiplex PCR; the TCRdb copy retains only in-frame clones and omits some. Of about 220,000 clones listed, about 85% were seen once; the top ten hold roughly 21%. Input material: peripheral blood. The receptors here all came from a man aged 25 to 45 with active or convalescent COVID-19. CDR3s include the opening cysteine and the closing phenylalanine or tryptophan. D genes are given only for firm matches. Rows may omit the clone size; those that give it use once, few, many or a size class.

d_gene: TRBD1
j_gene: TRBJ1-6
v_gene: TRBV5-1
abundance: NA
CDR3aa: CASRLGTGGYNSPLHF
CDR3nt: TGCGCCAGCAGACTCGGGACAGGAGGCTATAATTCACCCCTCCACTTT

d_gene: NA
j_gene: TRBJ1-2
v_gene: TRBV6-2/TRBV6-3
abundance: NA
CDR3aa: CASNPRPGGYTF
CDR3nt: TGTGCCAGCAACCCAAGACCAGGTGGCTACACCTTC

d_gene: NA
j_gene: TRBJ1-1
v_gene: TRBV30
abundance: NA
CDR3aa: CAWSGQLETEAFF
CDR3nt: TGTGCCTGGAGTGGGCAGCTGGAGACTGAAGCTTTCTTT

d_gene: NA
j_gene: TRBJ1-3
v_gene: TRBV18
abundance: NA
CDR3aa: CASSPQGYSSSGNTIYF
CDR3nt: TGTGCCAGCTCACCGCAGGGCTACTCCAGCTCGGGAAACACCATATATTTT

d_gene: NA
j_gene: TRBJ2-7
v_gene: TRBV11-2
abundance: NA
CDR3aa: CASSPGLNYEQYF
CDR3nt: TGTGCCAGCAGCCCTGGACTCAACTACGAGCAGTACTTC

d_gene: TRBD2
j_gene: TRBJ2-5
v_gene: TRBV29-1
abundance: NA
CDR3aa: CSVPGLAGVLQETQYF
CDR3nt: TGCAGCGTTCCGGGACTAGCGGGGGTTCTTCAAGAGACCCAGTACTTC

d_gene: NA
j_gene: TRBJ2-5
v_gene: TRBV11-2
abundance: few
CDR3aa: CASSLSGPETQYF
CDR3nt: TGTGCCAGCAGCCTTAGTGGGCCAGAGACCCAGTACTTC

d_gene: TRBD2
j_gene: TRBJ2-7
v_gene: TRBV6-5
abundance: once
CDR3aa: CASSYQWSSGSYEQYF
CDR3nt: TGTGCCAGCAGTTATCAATGGTCTAGCGGGAGCTACGAGCAGTACTTC

d_gene: TRBD1
j_gene: TRBJ1-1
v_gene: TRBV6-5
abundance: NA
CDR3aa: CASSPSGQSNTEAFF
CDR3nt: TGTGCCAGCAGTCCCTCGGGACAGTCGAACACTGAAGCTTTCTTT

d_gene: NA
j_gene: TRBJ2-7
v_gene: TRBV7-2
abundance: NA
CDR3aa: CASSPYGSEQYF
CDR3nt: TGTGCCAGCAGCCCATACGGTTCCGAGCAGTACTTC

d_gene: NA
j_gene: TRBJ2-3
v_gene: TRBV7-2
abundance: NA
CDR3aa: CASSSLHTDTQYF
CDR3nt: TGTGCCAGCAGCTCCTTACACACAGATACGCAGTATTTT

d_gene: TRBD1
j_gene: TRBJ2-5
v_gene: TRBV28
abundance: NA
CDR3aa: CASRNRQGSLQETQYF
CDR3nt: TGTGCCAGCAGAAACCGACAGGGGTCCTTACAAGAGACCCAGTACTTC

d_gene: NA
j_gene: TRBJ2-3
v_gene: TRBV3-1/TRBV3-2
abundance: NA
CDR3aa: CASSREDTQYF
CDR3nt: TGTGCCAGCAGCCGCGAAGATACGCAGTATTTT